One sample yielded the 31 T cell receptor beta chains listed below, sequenced in a study of blood T cell repertoires in COVID-19. Profiled with immunoSEQ multiplex PCR; TCRdb holds only in-frame clones, not every one. The sample records fewer than 250,000 clones, about 85% being singletons. The material sequenced was peripheral blood. These receptors were obtained from a human donor in a cohort sampled during active COVID-19.

The chain couples TRBV3-1 (or the pseudogene TRBV3-2) to TRBJ2-5; 9 nucleotides agree with TRBD2. V lost 0 bases to trimming and J lost 4 bases; unmatched junction nucleotides: 9. Germline CDR1 is LGHDT and CDR2 is YNNKEL (reference sequence). The length of the CDR3 is 17 residues. CDR3 in amino acids: CASSQDLTRGGAETQYF. The CDR3 region has the DNA TGTGCCAGCAGCCAAGATCTGACGCGGGGGGGCGCAGAGACCCAGTACTTC.

Here the CDR3 DNA reads TGTGCCAGCAGTTCACCGGGTCAAGAGACCCAGTACTTC. Residues: CASSSPGQETQYF. The chain carries TRBV12-3 or TRBV12-4 and TRBJ2-5; D unclear. Trimming stripped 4 bases from V and 2 bases from J, with 8 bases between. The CDR3 has 13 residues.

This chain connects TRBV30 to TRBJ1-1, with unresolved D. The germline V and J ends were trimmed by 2 bases and 2 bases, with 6 bases remaining between them. Germline CDR1 is GTSNPN and CDR2 is SVGIG (reference sequence). This CDR3 spans 12 amino acids. The CDR3 loop is CAWSLGNTEAFF. The DNA of the CDR3 is TGTGCCTGGAGTTTGGGCAACACTGAAGCTTTCTTT.

This CDR3 reads CASSWDRGKINYGYTF. In nucleotides, the CDR3 is TGTGCCAGCAGCTGGGACAGGGGTAAGATTAACTATGGCTACACCTTC. The chain employs TRBV28 and TRBJ1-2; 10 bases fit TRBD1. Losses at the gene ends were 6 bases for V and 1 base for J; bases not matched to a gene: 8. Germline V CDR1 and CDR2: MDHEN, SYDVKM. The CDR3 runs to 16 residues.

The rearrangement joins TRBV28 to TRBJ1-1, with D unresolved. Germline V CDR1 and CDR2: MDHEN, SYDVKM. Trimming removed 4 bases at V and 4 bases at J, with 4 bases between. CDR3 length: 11 amino acids. The CDR3 here is CASSSITEAFF. The CDR3 DNA is TGTGCCAGCAGTTCCATCACTGAAGCTTTCTTT. Full variable domain (remainder filled in from reference TRBV28 and TRBJ1-1): DVKVTQSSRYLVKRTGEKVFLECVQDMDHENMFWYRQDPGLGLRLIYFSYDVKMKEKGDIPEGYSVSREKKERFSLILESASTNQTSMYLCASSSITEAFFGQGTRLTVV.

This chain uses TRBV6-2 or TRBV6-3 with TRBJ2-1; 7 positions agree with TRBD2. This CDR3 spans 14 amino acids. Germline CDR1 is MNHEY and CDR2 is SVGEGT. Unmatched junction bases numbered 6, after V lost 4 bases and J lost 6 bases. The CDR3 sequence: CASSWASGINEQFF. The CDR3 region has the DNA TGTGCCAGCAGTTGGGCTAGCGGAATCAATGAGCAGTTCTTC.

The gene calls are TRBV2 and TRBJ2-7, with a tentative D call TRBD1 (6 bases). Trimming removed 10 bases from V and 3 bases from J, with 13 bases in between. Germline values: CDR1 SNHLY, CDR2 FYNNEI. This CDR3 has 12 residues. CDR3 residues: CATRDTYYEQYF. For the CDR3, the DNA is TGTGCCACCCGGGACACTTACTACGAGCAGTACTTC.

The rearrangement joins TRBV30 to TRBJ1-1; possible D gene TRBD1, 5 bases. This CDR3 spans 13 amino acids. The germline V gene has CDR1 GTSNPN and CDR2 SVGIG (reference sequence). V shed 4 bases and J shed 1 base, with 10 bases lying between them. The CDR3 coding sequence is TGTGCCTGGACATTGGGGGGGAACACTGAAGCTTTCTTT. Protein: CAWTLGGNTEAFF.

The rearrangement joins TRBV5-4 to TRBJ1-2, with D maybe TRBD1 (5 bases). Germline assignment: CDR1 SGHNT and CDR2 YYREEE (reference sequence). V lost 1 base and J 8 bases, leaving 21 bases between the germline ends. The CDR3 is 16 residues long. CDR3 DNA sequence: TGTGCCAGCAGCTTGATTGGAGGGGATCATATGACGGGCTACACCTTC. Translated, it gives CASSLIGGDHMTGYTF.

The V gene is TRBV2, the J gene TRBJ2-7, with 13 bases that match TRBD2. V lost 7 bases and J lost 0; bases outside the gene matches: 12. Germline V gives CDR1 SNHLY, CDR2 FYNNEI. This CDR3 region has 18 residues. CDR3 coding DNA: TGTGCCAGCACCGAGGGACTAGCGGGATCCCCCGGCTCCTACGAGCAGTACTTC. Protein: CASTEGLAGSPGSYEQYF.

The chain links TRBV12-3 or TRBV12-4 to TRBJ1-1; D unresolved. The V gene lost 6 bases and the J gene lost 8 bases, with 10 bases spanning the gap. CDR3 length: 11 amino acids. The CDR3 region is CASRLTQEAFF. CDR3 coding DNA: TGTGCCAGCAGATTGACTCAGGAAGCTTTCTTT.

The chain joins TRBV7-8 to TRBJ2-1; TRBD2 matches 16 bases. The CDR3 spans 15 residues. In germline, CDR1 is SGHVS, CDR2 FQNEAQ. After removal of 0 bases from V and 12 bases from J, the junction contained 2 bases not matched to a gene. This chain's CDR3 is CASSLAGLAGGLQFF. CDR3 coding DNA: TGTGCCAGCAGCTTAGCGGGACTAGCGGGAGGGCTGCAGTTCTTC.

In this sample, this clone turned up once. The chain carries TRBV7-2 and TRBJ2-2; perhaps TRBD1 as D (6 bases). V lost 5 bases and J lost 4, with 17 bases in between. The germline V gene has CDR1 SGHTA and CDR2 FQGNSA. This CDR3 is built from 16 residues. As DNA, the CDR3 is TGTGCCAGCAGCGCTCCCGGGACAAGGGCCACCGGGGAGCTGTTTTTT. It specifies CASSAPGTRATGELFF. The full variable domain, with the rest looked up from reference TRBV7-2 and TRBJ2-2, is GAGVSQSPSNKVTEKGKDVELRCDPISGHTALYWYRQSLGQGLEFLIYFQGNSAPDKSGLPSDRFSAERTGGSVSTLTIQRTQQEDSAVYLCASSAPGTRATGELFFGEGSRLTVL.

The CDR3 reads CASSLGDKAYEQYF. CDR3 nucleotides: TGTGCCAGCAGCTTAGGGGACAAGGCCTACGAGCAGTACTTC. The gene calls are TRBV7-2 and TRBJ2-7, with D perhaps matching TRBD1 (6 bases). Germline lookup yields CDR1 SGHTA and CDR2 FQGNSA. The CDR3 consists of 14 residues. V was pared by 1 base and J by 2 bases, with 9 bases between.

This clone was picked up a small number of times. The junction and the germline gene differ at one end; a read error may be behind it. The chain links TRBV30 to TRBJ1-2, with 9 bases matching TRBD1. Germline V lookup: CDR1 GTSNPN, CDR2 SVGIG (reference sequence). This CDR3 spans 12 amino acids. The CDR3 DNA reads TGTGCCGGGAGACAGGGGGATTATGGCTACACCTTC. Translation: CAGRQGDYGYTF.

The chain couples TRBV23-1 to TRBJ2-2; TRBD2 matches 9 bases. TRBV23-1 is labeled an ORF, and its function is uncertain. The CDR3 spans 15 residues. The DNA of the CDR3 is TGCGTCAGTTCAGGCGGGAGGGGGAACACCGGGGAGCTGTTTTTT. Encoded protein: CVSSGGRGNTGELFF.

This clone was seen once. V and J are TRBV5-1 and TRBJ2-3; D might be TRBD2 (6 bases). Looked up from germline, CDR1 is SGHRS and CDR2 is YFSETQ. This CDR3 spans 15 amino acids. V was clipped by 0 bases and J by 0 bases, with 8 bases between them. The CDR3 sequence: CASSLDGSSTDTQYF. CDR3 sequence (DNA): TGCGCCAGCAGCTTGGACGGGAGTAGCACAGATACGCAGTATTTT.

The J gene is TRBJ1-1, the V gene TRBV29-1; D may be TRBD1 (5 bases). The CDR3 runs 13 residues. The V gene lost 7 bases and the J gene lost 1 base, with 13 bases spanning the gap. Germline values: CDR1 SQVTM, CDR2 ANQGSEA. CDR3 in amino acids: CSGQRQRNTEAFF. The CDR3 DNA follows: TGCAGCGGACAGAGACAGAGGAACACTGAAGCTTTCTTT.

The chain has TRBV6-5 and TRBJ2-3; 8 bases match TRBD1. This CDR3 contains 14 residues. The germline V gene has CDR1 MNHEY and CDR2 SVGAGI. V shed 5 bases and J 4 bases; nucleotides not matched to a gene: 5. The CDR3 DNA sequence: TGTGCCAGCAGTCCACGACAGGGGCCAGATACGCAGTATTTT. Encoded protein: CASSPRQGPDTQYF.

The chain couples TRBV7-7 to TRBJ2-5; 9 bases match TRBD2. In germline, CDR1 is SSHAT, CDR2 FNYEAQ (reference sequence). This CDR3 is built from 17 residues. V was clipped by 1 base and J by 0 bases; unmatched bases: 6. Written as DNA, the CDR3 is TGTGCCAGCAGCTTAGACTTGGCGGGGGGGAACCAAGAGACCCAGTACTTC. This gives the protein CASSLDLAGGNQETQYF.

Notes on this clone: This sample also contains other DNA sequences that code for the same CDR3. The rearrangement uses TRBV6-5 and TRBJ1-5; TRBD1 is a possible D gene (6 bases). Germline V lookup: CDR1 MNHEY, CDR2 SVGAGI. The length of the CDR3 is 14 residues. The V end was cut by 7 bases, the J end by 0 bases, with 10 bases between. CDR3 bases: TGTGCCAGCAACCCGACAGGTAGCAATCAGCCCCAGCATTTT. Translation gives CASNPTGSNQPQHF.

This clone was detected a few times. The chain joins TRBV18 to TRBJ2-7; D is possibly TRBD1 (6 bases). Trimming stripped 2 bases from V and 5 bases from J, with 10 bases between. Looked up from germline, CDR1 is KGHSH and CDR2 is LQKENI. The CDR3 sequence is 13 residues long. The CDR3 region is CASSPGPGDEQYF. CDR3 sequence (DNA): TGTGCCAGCTCACCAGGGCCAGGGGACGAGCAGTACTTC.

CDR3 bases: TGTGCCAGCAGCTTCCGAGGCGGTTTAGGGAGCTTTGGGGAAAAACTGTTTTTT. Translating it yields CASSFRGGLGSFGEKLFF. This chain joins TRBV11-2 and TRBJ1-4, with no clear D. Germline V lookup: CDR1 SGHAT, CDR2 FQNNGV. The CDR3 totals 18 residues. V was shortened by 3 bases and J by 8 bases, with 25 bases between the two germline ends.

The table lists this clone with many counts. The rearrangement joins TRBV29-1 to TRBJ1-1, with TRBD1 matching over 8 bases. The CDR3 is 15 amino acids. With V trimmed by 7 bases and J by 0 bases, 10 bases remained unmatched. Germline V gives CDR1 SQVTM, CDR2 ANQGSEA. CDR3 nucleotide sequence: TGCAGCGCCAGGGGGCCTGGGGGGATGAACACTGAAGCTTTCTTT. Translated: CSARGPGGMNTEAFF.

This sequence joins TRBV7-8 and TRBJ1-2, with 7 bases lining up with TRBD1. This CDR3 comprises 13 residues. Germline V gives CDR1 SGHVS, CDR2 FQNEAQ. V lost 5 bases and J lost 7; bases outside the gene matches: 7. The CDR3 reads CASSGQGGSGYTF. The DNA of the CDR3 is TGTGCCAGCAGCGGCCAGGGGGGCTCTGGCTACACCTTC. The whole variable domain, remainder taken from reference TRBV7-8 and TRBJ1-2, is GAGVSQSPRYKVAKRGQDVALRCDPISGHVSLFWYQQALGQGPEFLTYFQNEAQLDKSGLPSDRFFAERPEGSVSTLKIQRTQQEDSAVYLCASSGQGGSGYTFGSGTRLTVV.

This clone was counted once. The chain links TRBV3-1 (or the pseudogene TRBV3-2) to TRBJ2-3; 7 bases align to TRBD2. The V segment lost 1 base and the J segment 1 base; nucleotides outside the gene matches: 2. Germline CDR1 is LGHDT and CDR2 is YNNKEL (reference sequence). This CDR3 contains 15 residues. CDR3 nucleotides: TGTGCCAGCAGCCAAGTGGCGGGGGGCACAGATACGCAGTATTTT. It yields the protein CASSQVAGGTDTQYF.

This chain links TRBV9 with TRBJ2-2; D gene unclear. CDR3 length: 13 residues. Germline V gene sequence: CDR1 SGDLS, CDR2 YYNGEE. V shed 0 bases and J shed 7 bases, with 7 bases lying between them. CDR3 bases: TGTGCCAGCAGCGTAGCTTTTGTCGGGGAGCTGTTTTTT. It specifies CASSVAFVGELFF. The full variable domain, rest sourced from reference TRBV9 and TRBJ2-2, is DSGVTQTPKHLITATGQRVTLRCSPRSGDLSVYWYQQSLDQGLQFLIQYYNGEERAKGNILERFSAQQFPDLHSELNLSSLELGDSALYFCASSVAFVGELFFGEGSRLTVL.

The chain is built from TRBV19 and TRBJ2-5; D is possibly TRBD2 (6 bases). V shed 8 bases and J shed 1 base, with 14 bases lying between them. Germline loops: CDR1 LNHDA, CDR2 SQIVND (reference sequence). This CDR3 has 14 residues. CDR3 protein: CASSLAETQETQYF. As DNA, the CDR3 is TGTGCCAGTTCTTTAGCGGAGACCCAAGAGACCCAGTACTTC.

The chain combines TRBV19 with TRBJ1-5; 7 bases are a match to TRBD1. V gave up 4 bases and J gave up 7 bases; unmatched junction bases: 4. The CDR3 totals 13 residues. The germline gives CDR1 LNHDA, CDR2 SQIVND (reference sequence). Here the CDR3 DNA reads TGTGCCAGTAGTACGCAGGGGGGACAGCCCCAGCATTTT. Translating gives CASSTQGGQPQHF.

The J gene is TRBJ1-3, the V gene TRBV6-5, with 9 nucleotides matching TRBD1. V shed 5 bases and J 2 bases; nucleotides not matched to a gene: 1. The CDR3 runs to 14 residues. Germline CDR1 is MNHEY and CDR2 is SVGAGI. In nucleotides, the CDR3 is TGTGCCAGCAGTACAGGGGGCCCTGGAAACACCATATATTTT. It specifies CASSTGGPGNTIYF.

V is TRBV15 and J is TRBJ2-1; 7 bases are a match to TRBD1. With V trimmed by 5 bases and J by 3 bases, 4 bases remained unmatched. CDR1 and CDR2 (germline): LNHNV, YYDKDF (reference sequence). The CDR3 extends over 14 amino acids. The CDR3 spells CATSGGQVYNEQFF. CDR3 nucleotide sequence: TGTGCCACCAGCGGCGGACAGGTCTACAATGAGCAGTTCTTC.